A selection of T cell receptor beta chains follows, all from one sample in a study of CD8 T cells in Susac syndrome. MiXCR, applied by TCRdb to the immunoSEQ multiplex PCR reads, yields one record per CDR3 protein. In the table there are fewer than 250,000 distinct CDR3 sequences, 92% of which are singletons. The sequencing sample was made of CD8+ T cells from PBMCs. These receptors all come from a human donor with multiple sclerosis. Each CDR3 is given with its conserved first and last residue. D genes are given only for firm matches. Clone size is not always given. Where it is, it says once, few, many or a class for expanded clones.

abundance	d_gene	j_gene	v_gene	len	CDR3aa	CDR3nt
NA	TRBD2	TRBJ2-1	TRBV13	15	CASSPGLARDNEQFF	TGTGCCAGCAGCCCGGGACTAGCGAGAGACAATGAGCAGTTCTTC
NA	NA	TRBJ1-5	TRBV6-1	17	CASSGGAPGYSNQPQHF	TGTGCCAGCAGCGGCGGGGCTCCCGGGTATAGCAATCAGCCCCAGCATTTT
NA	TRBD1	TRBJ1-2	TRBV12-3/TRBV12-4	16	CASSRRIGQGVTGYTF	TGTGCCAGCAGTCGCCGAATCGGACAGGGAGTGACGGGCTACACCTTC
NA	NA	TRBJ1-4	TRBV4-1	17	CASSQDGQIPTNEKLFF	TGCGCCAGCAGCCAAGATGGACAGATCCCAACTAATGAAAAACTGTTTTTT
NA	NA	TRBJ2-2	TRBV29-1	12	CSAAEGTGELFF	TGCAGCGCCGCGGAGGGCACCGGGGAGCTGTTTTTT
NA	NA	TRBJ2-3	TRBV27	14	CASSSDYLTDTQYF	TGTGCCAGCAGTTCGGACTATCTCACAGATACGCAGTATTTT
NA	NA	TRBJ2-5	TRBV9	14	CASSVESGGETQYF	TGTGCCAGCAGCGTAGAAAGCGGAGGGGAGACCCAGTACTTC
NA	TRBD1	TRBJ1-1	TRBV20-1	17	CSARGHGQGRVNTEAFF	TGCAGTGCTAGAGGTCACGGACAGGGAAGGGTGAACACTGAAGCTTTCTTT
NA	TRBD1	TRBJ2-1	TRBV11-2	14	CASSLGQGLREQFF	TGTGCCAGCAGCTTGGGACAGGGGCTTAGGGAGCAGTTCTTC
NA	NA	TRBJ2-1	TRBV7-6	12	CASSLANNEQFF	TGTGCCAGCAGCTTAGCGAACAATGAGCAGTTCTTC
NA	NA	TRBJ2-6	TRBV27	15	CASSPQNTGANVLTF	TGTGCCAGCAGTCCCCAGAATACGGGGGCCAACGTCCTGACTTTC
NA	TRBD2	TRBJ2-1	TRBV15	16	CATSPAGLAGDNEQFF	TGTGCCACCAGCCCAGCGGGACTAGCGGGGGACAATGAGCAGTTCTTC
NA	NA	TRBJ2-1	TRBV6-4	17	CASSESILPGAFNEQFF	TGTGCCAGCAGTGAGAGCATCCTCCCGGGGGCTTTTAATGAGCAGTTCTTC
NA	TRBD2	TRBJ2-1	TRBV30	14	CAWSELAGYNEQFF	TGTGCCTGGAGTGAGCTAGCGGGATACAATGAGCAGTTCTTC
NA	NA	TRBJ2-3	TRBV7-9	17	CASSLGAWDNGTDTQYF	TGTGCCAGCAGCTTAGGGGCCTGGGACAATGGTACAGATACGCAGTATTTT
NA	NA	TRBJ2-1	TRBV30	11	CAWSIDNEQFF	TGTGCCTGGAGTATCGACAATGAGCAGTTCTTC
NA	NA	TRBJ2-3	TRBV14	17	CASSHLRDGQISDTQYF	TGTGCCAGCAGCCACCTCAGGGACGGGCAGATTTCAGATACGCAGTATTTT
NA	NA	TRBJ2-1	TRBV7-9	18	CASSYPPSPGSTYNEQFF	TGTGCCAGCAGTTACCCCCCCAGTCCGGGATCGACCTACAATGAGCAGTTCTTC
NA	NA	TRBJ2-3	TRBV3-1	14	CASSQVVGADTQYF	TGTGCCAGCAGCCAAGTCGTAGGAGCAGATACGCAGTATTTT
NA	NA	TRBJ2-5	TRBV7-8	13	CASSLWGEETQYF	TGTGCCAGCAGCTTATGGGGGGAGGAGACCCAGTACTTC
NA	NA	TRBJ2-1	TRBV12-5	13	CASAGGSYNEQFF	TGTGCTAGTGCCGGAGGCTCCTACAATGAGCAGTTCTTC
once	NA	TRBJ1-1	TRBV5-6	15	CASSSEGSFNTEAFF	TGTGCCAGCAGCTCGGAGGGGTCGTTTAACACTGAAGCTTTCTTT
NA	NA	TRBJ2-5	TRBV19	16	CASSIASGPKGETQYF	TGTGCCAGTAGTATAGCTTCGGGTCCTAAAGGGGAGACCCAGTACTTC
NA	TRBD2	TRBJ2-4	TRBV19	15	CASSRGVGLGNIQYF	TGTGCCAGTAGCCGGGGGGTGGGGTTGGGAAACATTCAGTACTTC
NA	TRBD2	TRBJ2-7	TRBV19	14	CASKVGGGAYEQYF	TGTGCCAGTAAAGTCGGCGGGGGGGCGTACGAGCAGTACTTC
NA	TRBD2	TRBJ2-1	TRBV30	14	CAWNLAGGYNEQFF	TGTGCCTGGAATCTGGCGGGAGGGTACAATGAGCAGTTCTTC
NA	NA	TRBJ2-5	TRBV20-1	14	CSAISGWGRETQYF	TGCAGTGCTATAAGCGGGTGGGGACGGGAGACCCAGTACTTC
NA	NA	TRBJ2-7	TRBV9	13	CASSVVSGDEQYF	TGTGCCAGCAGCGTAGTGTCGGGAGACGAGCAGTACTTC
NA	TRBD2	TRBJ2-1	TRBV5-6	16	CASSLLRGSSYNEQFF	TGTGCCAGCAGCTTATTGCGGGGGAGCTCCTACAATGAGCAGTTCTTC
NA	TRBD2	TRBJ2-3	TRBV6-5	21	CASSYLGGRTRPFHDTDTQYF	TGTGCCAGCAGTTACCTCGGGGGAAGGACTAGACCCTTCCATGACACAGATACGCAGTATTTT
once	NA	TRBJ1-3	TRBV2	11	CASETGGTIYF	TGTGCCAGCGAGACCGGGGGCACCATATATTTT
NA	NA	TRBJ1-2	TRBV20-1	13	CSVRGWDNYGYTF	TGCAGTGTTCGTGGTTGGGATAACTATGGCTACACCTTC
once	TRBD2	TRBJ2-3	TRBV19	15	CASSTRLAGTDTQYF	TGTGCCAGTAGTACCCGACTAGCGGGCACAGATACGCAGTATTTT
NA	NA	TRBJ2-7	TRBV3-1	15	CASSQEASGRGEQYF	TGTGCCAGCAGCCAAGAGGCGTCAGGACGCGGCGAGCAGTACTTC
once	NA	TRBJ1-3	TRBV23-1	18	CASSQLLRHRRSGNTIYF	TGCGCCAGCAGTCAACTCCTTCGACACCGCCGCTCTGGAAACACCATATATTTT
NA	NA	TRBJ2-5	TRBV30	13	CAWRPSSQETQYF	TGTGCCTGGAGGCCCTCGTCCCAAGAGACCCAGTACTTC
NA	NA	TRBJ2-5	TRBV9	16	CASSPMGGGGQETQYF	TGTGCCAGCAGCCCAATGGGAGGTGGGGGCCAAGAGACCCAGTACTTC
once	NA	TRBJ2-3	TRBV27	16	CASSLTWPGTTDTQYF	TGTGCCAGCAGTTTAACTTGGCCGGGCACCACAGATACGCAGTATTTT
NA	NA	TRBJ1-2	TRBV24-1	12	CATAQGSGGYTF	TGTGCCACCGCACAGGGATCGGGTGGCTACACCTTC
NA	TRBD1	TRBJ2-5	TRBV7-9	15	CASSYSTGMEETQYF	TGTGCCAGCAGCTACTCGACAGGGATGGAAGAGACCCAGTACTTC
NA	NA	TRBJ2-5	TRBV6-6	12	CASTPDGGTQYF	TGTGCCAGCACCCCGGATGGGGGGACCCAGTACTTC
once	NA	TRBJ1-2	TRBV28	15	CASLGGISANYGYTF	TGTGCCTCCCTGGGCGGCATTTCAGCTAACTATGGCTACACCTTC
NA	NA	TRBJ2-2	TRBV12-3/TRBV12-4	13	CASSFGGAGELFF	TGTGCCAGCAGTTTTGGGGGAGCCGGGGAGCTGTTTTTT
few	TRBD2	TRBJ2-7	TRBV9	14	CASSPEGGPYEQYF	TGTGCCAGCAGCCCCGAGGGAGGGCCCTACGAGCAGTACTTC
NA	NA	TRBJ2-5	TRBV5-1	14	CASSPDSIGETQYF	TGCGCCAGCAGCCCTGACAGTATAGGAGAGACCCAGTACTTC
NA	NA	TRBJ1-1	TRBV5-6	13	CASRWGGNTEAFF	TGTGCCAGCAGATGGGGGGGAAACACTGAAGCTTTCTTT
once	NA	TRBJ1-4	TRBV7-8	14	CASSSPPTNEKLFF	TGTGCCAGCAGCTCGCCACCAACTAATGAAAAACTGTTTTTT
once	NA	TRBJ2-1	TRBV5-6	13	CASSLPSSDEQFF	TGTGCCAGCAGCTTGCCTAGTAGCGATGAGCAGTTCTTC
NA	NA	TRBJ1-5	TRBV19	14	CASSNVGLNQPQHF	TGTGCCAGTAGTAATGTGGGGTTGAATCAGCCCCAGCATTTT